The 31 T cell receptor beta chains below were found in one sample sequenced in a study of T cells in women clearing cervical HPV infection. Some clones are missing from TCRdb's copy, which holds only in-frame ones; the method was immunoSEQ multiplex PCR. The specimen's table records tens of thousands of clones. Sample: blood buffy coat. The receptor source for this set is a woman between 18 and 70 years old with a cervical HPV16 infection that either progressed to CIN3+ or cleared (not recorded which).

Note on this clone: Additional DNA sequences in this sample encode the identical CDR3. The CDR3 DNA, read in part, is TGTGCCAGTAGTCTCCGGGACAGGGGGCTGAAAACTTTGGATAACGGCGGA. This translates into CASSLRDRGLKTLDNGG. The CDR3 in full is CASSLRDRGLKTLDNGGYTF. The chain couples TRBV19 to TRBJ1-2; 12 positions agree with TRBD1. The read ends 3 residues shy of where the CDR3 ends; the end is completed using the germline J gene. The CDR3 spans 20 residues. Germline V gene sequence: CDR1 LNHDA, CDR2 SQIVND (reference sequence).

On this clone itself: From the germline J gene comes the end of the CDR3, since the read stops 3 residues before it. This sequence joins TRBV2 and TRBJ1-6; 11 bases match TRBD1. The CDR3 is 18 amino acids. Per the germline V gene, CDR1 is SNHLY and CDR2 is FYNNEI. The V gene end was trimmed by 7 bases and the J gene end by 0 bases; junction bases not matched to a gene: 8. The chain's CDR3 is CASTGQGATSSYNSPLHF. The CDR3 bases that were read are TGTGCCAGCACCGGACAGGGGGCGACGAGCTCCTATAATTCACCC.

Note on this clone: With the read ending 3 residues before the CDR3 end, the germline J gene is used to fill in that end. The rearrangement links TRBV5-1 to TRBJ2-7, with TRBD1 matching over 7 bases. V gave up 3 bases and J gave up 2 bases; unmatched junction bases: 2. Looked up from germline, CDR1 is SGHRS and CDR2 is YFSETQ. CDR3 size: 13 residues. The CDR3 DNA, read in part, is TGCGCCAGCAGCTCCGACAGGGCCTACGAG. This translates into CASSSDRAYE. The full CDR3 protein is CASSSDRAYEQYF.

In regard to this clone: Coverage ceases 3 residues before the CDR3 finishes, and the germline J gene fills in the end. The chain combines TRBV18 with TRBJ2-1; weak D call: TRBD1 (6 bases). This CDR3 is 14 amino acids long. V was pared by 4 bases and J by 5 bases, with 12 bases between. Germline V gives CDR1 KGHSH, CDR2 LQKENI. The CDR3: CASSLSTGNNEQFF. The part of the CDR3 DNA that was read is TGTGCCAGCTCACTGTCGACAGGTAACAATGAG.

A word on this clone: The read stops 3 residues short of the end of the CDR3; the missing end is completed from the germline J gene. This chain uses TRBV5-4 with TRBJ2-1; the match to TRBD1 covers 9 bases. Trimming cost V 5 bases and J 8 bases; bases outside gene matches: 8. Germline CDR1 reads SGHNT; CDR2 reads YYREEE (reference sequence). This CDR3 contains 14 residues. CDR3 in amino acids: CASRRGQGFDEQFF. The CDR3 DNA, read in part, is TGTGCCAGCAGGCGAGGACAGGGGTTCGATGAG.

Regarding this clone: From the germline J gene comes the end of the CDR3, since the read stops 3 residues before it. The genes are TRBV7-2 and TRBJ2-2, with TRBD2 matching 8 bases. Germline CDR1 and CDR2: SGHTA and FQGNSA. Losses at the gene ends were 0 bases for V and 2 bases for J; bases not matched to a gene: 2. The CDR3 is 16 residues long. The CDR3 region is CASSLAGGANTGELFF. CDR3 bases read: TGTGCCAGCAGCTTAGCCGGGGGGGCTAACACCGGGGAG. Combining the CDR3 with reference TRBV7-2 and TRBJ2-2 gives the whole variable domain GAGVSQSPSNKVTEKGKDVELRCDPISGHTALYWYRQSLGQGLEFLIYFQGNSAPDKSGLPSDRFSAERTGGSVSTLTIQRTQQEDSAVYLCASSLAGGANTGELFFGEGSRLTVL.

With regard to this clone: The read comes to an end 3 residues before the CDR3 does, leaving the germline J gene to fill in the end. This rearrangement joins TRBV20-1 to TRBJ2-1; 14 bases are a match to TRBD2. CDR1 is DFQATT and CDR2 is SNEGSKA in the germline V gene (reference sequence). This CDR3 region has 17 residues. V lost 8 bases, J lost 6 bases, and 15 bases stayed unmatched. The CDR3 region is CSISGTSGSHTPNEQFF. CDR3 DNA, as far as it was read: TGCAGTATCTCCGGGACTAGCGGGAGCCATACCCCCAATGAG.

A note on this clone: Coverage ceases 3 residues before the CDR3 finishes, and the germline J gene fills in the end. The chain recombines TRBV7-9 with TRBJ2-3; D unresolved. CDR1 and CDR2 from the germline V gene are SEHNR and FQNEAQ (reference sequence). The CDR3 has 14 amino acids. The CDR3 loop reads CASSLVSVQETQYF. CDR3 DNA, as far as it was read: TGTGCCAGCAGCTTAGTGTCGGTGCAAGAGACG.

Details on this clone: Sequencing ends 3 residues short of the CDR3 end; the germline J gene provides the rest. The chain couples TRBV6-2 or TRBV6-3 to TRBJ1-2, with D tentatively TRBD1 (6 bases). V was shortened by 6 bases and J by 3 bases, with 14 bases between the two germline ends. The CDR3 is made up of 14 amino acids. CDR1 is MNHEY, CDR2 SVGEGT, per germline. CDR3 bases read: TGTGCCAGCAGCCGCCGACAGGACCACTATGGC. Protein product: CASSRRQDHYG. The whole CDR3 sequence is CASSRRQDHYGYTF.

The part of the CDR3 DNA that was read is TGCAGTGCTAGCCCCGGGACAGGGAATCAGCCC. Amino acids: CSASPGTGNQP. The whole CDR3 reads CSASPGTGNQPQHF. The chain is built from TRBV20-1 and TRBJ1-5; TRBD1 matches at 9 bases. The CDR3 goes on 3 residues after the read ends, and that part is filled in from the germline J gene. Trimming cost V 3 bases and J 4 bases; bases outside gene matches: 4. CDR1 and CDR2 from the germline V gene are DFQATT and SNEGSKA (reference sequence). The CDR3 spans 14 residues.

Concerning this clone itself: The missing CDR3 end, 3 residues past where the read stops, is filled in from the germline J gene. The chain has TRBV6-2 or TRBV6-3 and TRBJ1-1; the match to TRBD1 covers 7 bases. CDR3 length: 14 residues. V trimming: 5 bases; J trimming: 5 bases; junction bases outside the gene matches: 8. Germline CDR1 MNHEY, CDR2 SVGEGT. The sequenced CDR3 bases are TGTGCCAGCAGTGTGGACAGGACTCGAACTGAA. This translates into CASSVDRTRTE. The entire CDR3 is CASSVDRTRTEAFF.

A note on this clone: The missing CDR3 end, 3 residues past where the read stops, is filled in from the germline J gene. V usage is TRBV7-3 and J usage is TRBJ2-3; tentative D call: TRBD1 (5 bases). This CDR3 has 15 residues. CDR1 and CDR2 (germline): SGHTA, FQGTGA. The CDR3 sequence: CASSPGAVMQETQYF. Partial CDR3 DNA: TGTGCCAGCAGCCCTGGGGCAGTGATGCAAGAGACG.

Points on this clone: The CDR3 extends 3 residues past the end of the read, so its final part is completed from the germline J gene. The rearrangement uses TRBV20-1 and TRBJ2-7; a possible D gene is TRBD1 (6 bases). CDR1 and CDR2 (germline): DFQATT, SNEGSKA (reference sequence). Between the trimmed V and J ends, which lost 3 bases and 3 bases, there was a span of 21 bases. This CDR3 is built from 16 residues. CDR3 residues: CSARVPGAPGGYEQYF. The covered CDR3 bases are TGCAGTGCTAGGGTACCAGGGGCCCCTGGGGGCTACGAG.

Notes on this clone: The read ends 3 residues early relative to the CDR3; the germline J gene fills the gap. V and J are TRBV18 and TRBJ1-2, with D perhaps matching TRBD1 (5 bases). Germline V CDR1 and CDR2: KGHSH, LQKENI. This CDR3 is built from 15 residues. The DNA read from the CDR3 is TGTGCCAGCTCACCAGAGGGACTAAACACAGATACC. Its translation is CASSPEGLNTDT. The full CDR3 reads CASSPEGLNTDTYTF.

On this clone: Read sequence stops 3 residues before the CDR3 end, and the germline J gene provides the missing end. V gene TRBV20-1 combines with J gene TRBJ2-7, with D perhaps TRBD1 (5 bases). V shed 6 bases and J shed 3 bases, with 15 bases lying between them. This CDR3 contains 13 residues. Germline lookup yields CDR1 DFQATT and CDR2 SNEGSKA (reference sequence). CDR3 protein: CSAKGQYRYEQYF. The CDR3 DNA, read in part, is TGCAGTGCCAAGGGGCAGTACCGCTACGAG.

About this clone: The CDR3 is cut off 3 residues early in the read; its end comes from the germline J gene. The chain links TRBV7-2 to TRBJ2-3; TRBD1 matches 10 bases. Germline values: CDR1 SGHTA, CDR2 FQGNSA. This CDR3 region has 15 residues. The CDR3 bases that were read are TGTGCCAGCAGCGGACAGGGGGGGAGCCGGGAGACG. Translation: CASSGQGGSRET. The whole CDR3 protein is CASSGQGGSRETQYF.

The sequenced CDR3 bases are TGTGCCAGCAGCTTAGGCCCAGATCCCACAGATACG. As protein: CASSLGPDPTDT. The CDR3 in full is CASSLGPDPTDTQYF. The V and J genes are TRBV7-3 and TRBJ2-3; no firm D call. The CDR3 goes on 3 residues after the read ends, and that part is filled in from the germline J gene. The germline V gene has CDR1 SGHTA and CDR2 FQGTGA. The length of the CDR3 is 15 residues. V lost 2 bases and J lost 2, with 11 bases in between.

On this clone itself: The sequence runs out 3 residues before the end of the CDR3; the remainder is reconstructed from the germline J gene. V gene TRBV6-2 or TRBV6-3 combines with J gene TRBJ2-5; 12 positions match TRBD2. CDR1 and CDR2 (germline): MNHEY, SVGEGT. The CDR3 covers 16 residues. J was trimmed by 5 bases and V by 0 bases; bases with no gene match: 4. The CDR3 loop is CASSYSPTSGSETQYF. The sequenced CDR3 bases are TGTGCCAGCAGTTACTCTCCGACTAGCGGGAGCGAGACC.

Details on this clone: The read comes to an end 3 residues before the CDR3 does, leaving the germline J gene to fill in the end. The chain carries TRBV6-4 and TRBJ2-3; 7 positions agree with TRBD2. The CDR3 covers 17 residues. Germline V gives CDR1 MRHNA, CDR2 SNTAGT. CDR3 DNA, as far as it was read: TGTGCCAGCAGCGACCCCTCGATCGCGGGGGTACAAGAGACG. It codes for CASSDPSIAGVQET. The full CDR3 sequence reads CASSDPSIAGVQETQYF.

With respect to this clone: The DNA ends 3 residues before the CDR3 does, and the rest of the CDR3 is filled in from the germline J gene. This chain joins TRBV20-1 and TRBJ2-3, with TRBD2 identical over 9 bases. The ends lost 3 bases at V and 6 bases at J; junction bases unmatched: 7. Germline V gene lookup returns CDR1 DFQATT and CDR2 SNEGSKA (reference sequence). The CDR3 length is 14 residues. The covered CDR3 bases are TGCAGTGCTAGTTTAGCGGGAGTCCCCGATACG. The encoded protein is CSASLAGVPDT. The whole CDR3 reads CSASLAGVPDTQYF.

A remark on this clone: The missing CDR3 end, 3 residues past where the read stops, is filled in from the germline J gene. The gene calls are TRBV19 and TRBJ2-3, with a possible D match to TRBD1 (5 bases). The germline V gene encodes CDR1 LNHDA and CDR2 SQIVND (reference sequence). This CDR3 is 14 amino acids long. CDR3 DNA, as far as it was read: TGTGCCAGTAGTATAGTTAAGGGGAATCAGCCG. This codes for CASSIVKGNQP. In full, the CDR3 reads CASSIVKGNQPQYF.

About this clone: The read ends 3 residues early relative to the CDR3; the germline J gene fills the gap. This chain connects TRBV13 to TRBJ2-7; TRBD2 matches at 8 bases. Germline V gene sequence: CDR1 PRHDT, CDR2 FYEKMQ (reference sequence). The CDR3 extends over 15 amino acids. Trimming at V came to 5 bases and at J to 3 bases, leaving 9 bases not matched to a gene. CDR3 DNA (partial): TGTGCCAGCAGCCCAAGGGGTAGCGGGGTCTACGAG. Encoded protein: CASSPRGSGVYE. The complete CDR3 sequence is CASSPRGSGVYEQYF.

Note on this clone: The missing CDR3 end, 3 residues past where the read stops, is filled in from the germline J gene. The V and J genes are TRBV6-2 or TRBV6-3 and TRBJ2-3; 7 bases line up with TRBD1. CDR3 length equals 14 residues. Germline CDR1 reads MNHEY; CDR2 reads SVGEGT. Partial CDR3 DNA: TGTGCCAGCGCGTTCAGGGGGACAAATCAGCCG. Translating it yields CASAFRGTNQP. The full CDR3 reads CASAFRGTNQPQYF.

Regarding this clone: The read is 3 residues too short to cover the CDR3 end, so that end is filled in from the germline J gene. The chain couples TRBV2 to TRBJ1-1, with 7 bases lining up with TRBD1. Unmatched junction bases numbered 16, after V lost 7 bases and J lost 5 bases. This CDR3 region has 16 residues. Germline V gene lookup returns CDR1 SNHLY and CDR2 FYNNEI. CDR3 DNA, as far as it was read: TGTGCCAGCATTCAACCCAAGACAGGGTCTCTAACTGAA. Its protein is CASIQPKTGSLTE. The whole CDR3 protein reads CASIQPKTGSLTEAFF. The full variable domain, with the rest looked up from reference TRBV2 and TRBJ1-1, is EPEVTQTPSHQVTQMGQEVILRCVPISNHLYFYWYRQILGQKVEFLVSFYNNEISEKSEIFDDQFSVERPDGSNFTLKIRSTKLEDSAMYFCASIQPKTGSLTEAFFGQGTRLTVV.

About this clone: Read coverage stops 3 residues before the CDR3 terminus; the germline J gene supplies the remainder. The rearrangement uses TRBV5-5 and TRBJ1-6; TRBD1 aligns across 9 bases. Per germline, CDR1 SGHKS and CDR2 YYEKEE (reference sequence). The CDR3 has 15 residues. The sequenced CDR3 bases are TGTGCCAGCAGCTCAGAGGGACAGGGAATTATTCCC. Protein: CASSSEGQGIIP. The entire CDR3 protein is CASSSEGQGIIPLHF. Drawing the rest from reference TRBV5-5 and TRBJ1-6, the complete variable domain is DAGVTQSPTHLIKTRGQQVTLRCSPISGHKSVSWYQQVLGQGPQFIFQYYEKEERGRGNFPDRFSARQFPNYSSELNVNALLLGDSALYLCASSSEGQGIIPLHFGNGTRLTVT.

With respect to this clone: Coverage ceases 3 residues before the CDR3 finishes, and the germline J gene fills in the end. The V and J genes are TRBV18 and TRBJ2-5; D gene ambiguous. With 3 bases removed from V and 0 bases from J, the gap between germline ends came to 5 bases. The CDR3 runs 13 residues. Germline V gives CDR1 KGHSH, CDR2 LQKENI. The CDR3 sequence is CASSPSNQETQYF. The covered CDR3 bases are TGTGCCAGCTCACCGTCCAACCAAGAGACC. The variable domain in full, with the rest retrieved from reference TRBV18 and TRBJ2-5, is NAGVMQNPRHLVRRRGQEARLRCSPMKGHSHVYWYRQLPEEGLKFMVYLQKENIIDESGMPKERFSAEFPKEGPSILRIQQVVRGDSAAYFCASSPSNQETQYFGPGTRLLVL.

Concerning this clone itself: The DNA ends 3 residues before the CDR3 does, and the rest of the CDR3 is filled in from the germline J gene. This rearrangement joins TRBV7-9 to TRBJ2-7, with 8 bases lining up with TRBD1. Germline assignment: CDR1 SEHNR and CDR2 FQNEAQ (reference sequence). The length of the CDR3 is 15 residues. V shed 5 bases, J shed 4 bases, and the junction held 10 bases outside the gene matches. CDR3 protein: CASSPLRDRNYEQYF. The part of the CDR3 DNA that was read is TGTGCCAGCAGCCCACTGAGGGACAGGAATTACGAG.

As regards this clone: The CDR3 end falls 3 residues outside the read, so it is completed with the germline J gene. The chain joins TRBV5-6 to TRBJ2-1; a weak D match, TRBD1 (5 bases). V shed 2 bases and J shed 3 bases, with 9 bases lying between them. This CDR3 has 14 residues. Germline V gives CDR1 SGHDT, CDR2 YYEEEE. The CDR3 DNA, read in part, is TGTGCCAGCAGCTTTGACAGCTACTACAATGAG. This translates into CASSFDSYYNE. The whole CDR3 protein reads CASSFDSYYNEQFF. Looking up the rest from reference TRBV5-6 and TRBJ2-1 gives the full variable domain: DAGVTQSPTHLIKTRGQQVTLRCSPKSGHDTVSWYQQALGQGPQFIFQYYEEEERQRGNFPDRFSGHQFPNYSSELNVNALLLGDSALYLCASSFDSYYNEQFFGPGTRLTVL.

Comments on this clone: The sequenced fragment ends 3 residues before the CDR3 boundary, so the rest is inferred from the germline J gene. The rearrangement joins TRBV5-1 to TRBJ2-1, with D unresolved. Germline V gives CDR1 SGHRS, CDR2 YFSETQ. Trimming cost V 0 bases and J 0 bases, with 7 bases left between them. CDR3 length equals 15 residues. The CDR3 here is CASSLGTSSYNEQFF. The sequenced CDR3 bases are TGCGCCAGCAGCTTGGGTACCAGCTCCTACAATGAG.

As regards this clone: The read ends 3 residues early relative to the CDR3; the germline J gene fills the gap. The rearrangement joins TRBV20-1 to TRBJ2-7; D is uncertain. The CDR3 totals 16 residues. The ends were cut back, 0 bases at V and 5 bases at J, with 20 bases in the middle. From germline, CDR1 is DFQATT and CDR2 SNEGSKA (reference sequence). Here the CDR3 reads CSARDSLGPRSHEQYF. CDR3 bases read: TGCAGTGCTAGAGACTCACTTGGCCCTAGGTCCCACGAG.

A remark on this clone: Read data end 3 residues before the CDR3 end; the end is taken from the germline J gene. The V call is TRBV7-8, the J call TRBJ2-2; TRBD2 aligns across 8 bases. Germline CDR1 reads SGHVS; CDR2 reads FQNEAQ. The length of the CDR3 is 15 residues. The covered CDR3 bases are TGTGCCAGCTGGAGCGGGGGCTCTGGGGCCAACGTG. This encodes CASWSGGSGANV. The entire CDR3 is CASWSGGSGANVLFF.